The clone carrying this T cell receptor beta chain was picked up a small number of times. The antigen remains unidentified. The data derive from a study of CD8 T cells in ankylosing spondylitis. It was by quantitative 5'-RACE with molecular barcodes that TCR beta libraries were made. TCRdb analysed the 5' RACE reads with MiXCR anew, one entry per CDR3 protein. This table holds about 440,000 distinct CDR3 sequences, more than 15% found once. Trimming stripped 4 bases from V and 6 bases from J, with 12 bases between. The CDR3 extends over 13 amino acids. The germline V gene encodes CDR1 SGHRS and CDR2 YFSETQ. General study results and limits: Significant enrichment of disease-linked clones was reportedly seen in matched ankylosing spondylitis synovial fluid. Certain motif variants had earlier appeared in reactive arthritis synovial fluid and blood. What seemed typical of ankylosing spondylitis blood was a TCR beta motif built from several highly homologous variants.

Sequencing was done on a sample of blood, either unsorted or a sorted T cell fraction (not recorded which). V usage is TRBV5-1 and J usage is TRBJ2-3; D unresolved. The sequence came from a male donor with ankylosing spondylitis. CDR3 amino acids: CASSPERVDTQYF. As DNA, the CDR3 is TGCGCCAGCAGCCCGGAGAGAGTGGATACGCAGTATTTT.